A selection of T cell receptor beta chains follows, all from one sample in a study of T cell responses to AZD1222 COVID-19 vaccine. The protocol was immunoSEQ multiplex PCR, while the TCRdb copy is restricted to in-frame clones and leaves out a portion. The repertoire holds about 200,000 clones, with roughly 92% as singletons. Sequenced here: peripheral blood, sampled 28 days after the second AZD1222 dose. The receptor source for this set is an adult who received the AZD1222 COVID-19 vaccine. CDR3s include the opening cysteine and the closing phenylalanine or tryptophan. A D gene is named only where the DNA matches it firmly. The size field is filled for only some rows; it gives once, few, many or a size class.

d_call: .; clone_size: .; v_call: TRBV18; j_call: TRBJ2-4; cdr3_aa: CASSPPLSGAPPGKNIQYF; cdr3_nt: TGTGCCAGCTCACCACCTTTGAGTGGAGCCCCCCCTGGGAAAAACATTCAGTACTTC
d_call: .; clone_size: .; v_call: TRBV6-5; j_call: TRBJ1-6; cdr3_aa: CASSYRSDLWDSPLHF; cdr3_nt: TGTGCCAGCAGTTACAGGTCGGATCTCTGGGATTCACCCCTCCACTTT
d_call: .; clone_size: .; v_call: TRBV6-2/TRBV6-3; j_call: TRBJ1-1; cdr3_aa: CASSYRGNTEAFF; cdr3_nt: TGTGCCAGCAGTTACAGGGGGAACACTGAAGCTTTCTTT
d_call: TRBD2; clone_size: .; v_call: TRBV5-1; j_call: TRBJ2-1; cdr3_aa: CASNSGGPTYNEQFF; cdr3_nt: TGCGCCAGCAATAGCGGGGGGCCCACCTACAATGAGCAGTTCTTC
d_call: TRBD2; clone_size: few; v_call: TRBV6-2/TRBV6-3; j_call: TRBJ2-5; cdr3_aa: CASSERGGGYF; cdr3_nt: TGTGCCAGCAGTGAGCGGGGTGGAGGGTACTTC
d_call: .; clone_size: .; v_call: TRBV20-1; j_call: TRBJ2-1; cdr3_aa: CSALLNEQFF; cdr3_nt: TGCAGTGCCCTACTGAATGAGCAGTTCTTC
d_call: TRBD2; clone_size: .; v_call: TRBV5-6; j_call: TRBJ2-2; cdr3_aa: CASSSLGLAGNTGELFF; cdr3_nt: TGTGCCAGCAGCTCCCTAGGACTAGCGGGGAACACCGGGGAGCTGTTTTTT
d_call: .; clone_size: .; v_call: TRBV29-1; j_call: TRBJ1-1; cdr3_aa: CSVEGGTEAFF; cdr3_nt: TGCAGCGTTGAGGGGGGGACTGAAGCTTTCTTT
d_call: .; clone_size: .; v_call: TRBV2; j_call: TRBJ1-1; cdr3_aa: CASSADGGVTEAFF; cdr3_nt: TGTGCCAGCAGTGCCGACGGTGGAGTCACTGAAGCTTTCTTT
d_call: .; clone_size: .; v_call: TRBV4-1; j_call: TRBJ1-3; cdr3_aa: CASSQEVGDGNTIYF; cdr3_nt: TGCGCCAGCAGCCAAGAGGTGGGTGATGGAAACACCATATATTTT
d_call: .; clone_size: .; v_call: TRBV3-1/TRBV3-2; j_call: TRBJ2-1; cdr3_aa: CASSQVNTKQFF; cdr3_nt: TGTGCCAGCAGCCAAGTGAATACCAAGCAGTTCTTC
d_call: TRBD1; clone_size: .; v_call: TRBV18; j_call: TRBJ1-2; cdr3_aa: CASSPLGQGLGYTF; cdr3_nt: TGTGCCAGCTCACCCCTTGGACAGGGGCTTGGCTACACCTTC
d_call: .; clone_size: .; v_call: TRBV6-1; j_call: TRBJ2-3; cdr3_aa: CASSEGGSTDTQYF; cdr3_nt: TGTGCCAGCAGTGAAGGGGGTAGCACAGATACGCAGTATTTT
d_call: .; clone_size: .; v_call: TRBV6-2/TRBV6-3; j_call: TRBJ2-1; cdr3_aa: CASSLVRHEQFF; cdr3_nt: TGTGCCAGCAGCCTAGTCCGGCATGAGCAGTTCTTC
d_call: TRBD1; clone_size: .; v_call: TRBV5-6; j_call: TRBJ1-6; cdr3_aa: CASSLTGGNSPLHF; cdr3_nt: TGTGCCAGCAGCCTTACAGGGGGCAATTCACCCCTCCACTTT
d_call: .; clone_size: .; v_call: TRBV7-9; j_call: TRBJ2-5; cdr3_aa: CASSPGLGRETQYF; cdr3_nt: TGTGCCAGCAGCCCCGGGTTGGGGCGGGAGACCCAGTACTTC
d_call: TRBD1; clone_size: .; v_call: TRBV14; j_call: TRBJ1-1; cdr3_aa: CASSQVIFRGRDTEAFF; cdr3_nt: TGTGCCAGCAGCCAAGTTATTTTCAGGGGGAGGGACACTGAAGCTTTCTTT
d_call: .; clone_size: .; v_call: TRBV25-1; j_call: TRBJ1-1; cdr3_aa: CASTEGGEAFF; cdr3_nt: TGTGCCAGCACAGAAGGCGGAGAAGCTTTCTTT
d_call: .; clone_size: once; v_call: TRBV7-3; j_call: TRBJ1-6; cdr3_aa: CASSLGLLNSPLHF; cdr3_nt: TGTGCCAGCAGCTTAGGGCTCCTAAATTCACCCCTCCACTTT
d_call: TRBD1; clone_size: .; v_call: TRBV6-1; j_call: TRBJ1-1; cdr3_aa: CASSEPPGGGSNTEAFF; cdr3_nt: TGTGCCAGCAGTGAACCCCCAGGGGGGGGCTCGAACACTGAAGCTTTCTTT
d_call: .; clone_size: .; v_call: TRBV28; j_call: TRBJ1-5; cdr3_aa: CASSRDSNQPQHF; cdr3_nt: TGTGCCAGCAGCCGGGACAGCAATCAGCCCCAGCATTTT
d_call: .; clone_size: .; v_call: TRBV6-2/TRBV6-3; j_call: TRBJ2-2; cdr3_aa: CASSYGGEGDTGELFF; cdr3_nt: TGTGCCAGCAGTTACGGCGGGGAGGGGGACACCGGGGAGCTGTTTTTT
d_call: .; clone_size: .; v_call: TRBV11-3; j_call: TRBJ1-6; cdr3_aa: CASAGVSYNSPLHF; cdr3_nt: TGTGCCAGCGCGGGGGTGTCCTATAATTCACCCCTCCACTTT
d_call: TRBD1; clone_size: .; v_call: TRBV27; j_call: TRBJ2-1; cdr3_aa: CASSLQGQTYNEQFF; cdr3_nt: TGTGCCAGCAGTTTACAGGGACAGACCTACAATGAGCAGTTCTTC
d_call: .; clone_size: .; v_call: TRBV7-9; j_call: TRBJ1-4; cdr3_aa: CASFGAGDEKLFF; cdr3_nt: TGTGCCAGCTTTGGGGCAGGGGATGAAAAACTGTTTTTT
d_call: .; clone_size: .; v_call: TRBV6-1; j_call: TRBJ1-3; cdr3_aa: CASSEGAGGNTIYF; cdr3_nt: TGTGCCAGCAGTGAAGGGGCAGGCGGAAACACCATATATTTT
d_call: TRBD1; clone_size: .; v_call: TRBV29-1; j_call: TRBJ1-1; cdr3_aa: CSQKGANTEAFF; cdr3_nt: TGCAGCCAGAAGGGGGCAAACACTGAAGCTTTCTTT
d_call: TRBD2; clone_size: once; v_call: TRBV9; j_call: TRBJ2-5; cdr3_aa: CASSVSGGGLIGSPQYF; cdr3_nt: TGTGCCAGCAGCGTCAGCGGGGGGGGCCTCATAGGGTCTCCCCAGTACTTC
d_call: TRBD2; clone_size: .; v_call: TRBV5-1; j_call: TRBJ2-3; cdr3_aa: CASSLRASGGAGDTQYF; cdr3_nt: TGCGCCAGCAGCTTGCGGGCTAGCGGGGGGGCAGGAGATACGCAGTATTTT
d_call: .; clone_size: .; v_call: TRBV11-3; j_call: TRBJ2-7; cdr3_aa: CASSLGLGGEQYF; cdr3_nt: TGTGCCAGCAGCTTAGGTCTTGGGGGAGAACAGTACTTC
d_call: .; clone_size: .; v_call: TRBV18; j_call: TRBJ1-2; cdr3_aa: CASSPHRDGGYTF; cdr3_nt: TGTGCCAGCTCACCTCACAGGGACGGGGGCTACACCTTC
d_call: TRBD1; clone_size: .; v_call: TRBV19; j_call: TRBJ1-2; cdr3_aa: CASSIWTGGYYGYTF; cdr3_nt: TGTGCCAGTAGTATTTGGACAGGGGGCTACTATGGCTACACCTTC
d_call: TRBD2; clone_size: .; v_call: TRBV27; j_call: TRBJ2-1; cdr3_aa: CASSDGTSGYNEQFF; cdr3_nt: TGTGCCAGCAGTGACGGGACTAGCGGCTACAATGAGCAGTTCTTC
d_call: .; clone_size: .; v_call: TRBV9; j_call: TRBJ2-7; cdr3_aa: CASSVNPSSYEQYF; cdr3_nt: TGTGCCAGCAGCGTAAACCCGAGCTCCTACGAGCAGTACTTC
d_call: .; clone_size: once; v_call: TRBV3-1/TRBV3-2; j_call: TRBJ1-6; cdr3_aa: CASSPQGSVTPLHF; cdr3_nt: TGTGCCAGCAGCCCACAGGGTTCAGTAACTCCCCTCCACTTT
d_call: TRBD2; clone_size: .; v_call: TRBV7-2; j_call: TRBJ2-5; cdr3_aa: CASSSPYGGGETQYF; cdr3_nt: TGTGCCAGCAGCTCCCCCTACGGGGGAGGGGAGACCCAGTACTTC
d_call: TRBD1; clone_size: once; v_call: TRBV25-1; j_call: TRBJ1-1; cdr3_aa: CASSELDRDNTEAFF; cdr3_nt: TGTGCCAGCAGTGAACTCGACAGGGATAACACTGAAGCTTTCTTT
d_call: TRBD1; clone_size: once; v_call: TRBV9; j_call: TRBJ1-4; cdr3_aa: CASSVAQGVNEKLFF; cdr3_nt: TGTGCCAGCAGCGTAGCCCAGGGGGTTAATGAAAAACTGTTTTTT
d_call: TRBD1; clone_size: .; v_call: TRBV28; j_call: TRBJ1-1; cdr3_aa: CATGQGKAFF; cdr3_nt: TGTGCCACCGGACAGGGCAAAGCTTTCTTT
d_call: TRBD1; clone_size: .; v_call: TRBV6-2/TRBV6-3; j_call: TRBJ1-2; cdr3_aa: CASSRRDRDYGYTF; cdr3_nt: TGTGCCAGCAGTCGCCGGGACAGGGACTATGGCTACACCTTC
d_call: TRBD1; clone_size: .; v_call: TRBV4-1; j_call: TRBJ1-1; cdr3_aa: CASSQDRGAEAFF; cdr3_nt: TGCGCCAGCAGCCAGGACAGGGGTGCTGAAGCTTTCTTT
d_call: .; clone_size: .; v_call: TRBV5-1; j_call: TRBJ2-2; cdr3_aa: CASSSDTTFGTGELFF; cdr3_nt: TGCGCCAGCAGCTCAGACACTACCTTCGGGACCGGGGAGCTGTTTTTT
d_call: TRBD2; clone_size: .; v_call: TRBV7-8; j_call: TRBJ2-4; cdr3_aa: CASSLGLAGGHIQYF; cdr3_nt: TGTGCCAGCAGCTTAGGACTAGCGGGGGGACACATTCAGTACTTC
d_call: .; clone_size: .; v_call: TRBV19; j_call: TRBJ1-3; cdr3_aa: CASSIGGPSGNTIYF; cdr3_nt: TGTGCCAGTAGTATCGGCGGACCCTCTGGAAACACCATATATTTT
d_call: .; clone_size: .; v_call: TRBV28; j_call: TRBJ1-6; cdr3_aa: CASLLGAGSSYNSPLHF; cdr3_nt: TGTGCCAGCCTTTTAGGCGCGGGGAGCTCCTATAATTCACCCCTCCACTTT
d_call: TRBD1; clone_size: .; v_call: TRBV6-2/TRBV6-3; j_call: TRBJ2-1; cdr3_aa: CASSGTGAYNEQFF; cdr3_nt: TGTGCCAGCAGTGGGACAGGGGCATACAATGAGCAGTTCTTC
d_call: .; clone_size: .; v_call: TRBV2; j_call: TRBJ2-1; cdr3_aa: CASSEGRGNEQFF; cdr3_nt: TGTGCCAGCAGTGAAGGTCGGGGGAATGAGCAGTTCTTC
d_call: TRBD2; clone_size: .; v_call: TRBV19; j_call: TRBJ2-1; cdr3_aa: CASSSPPGTSSRNEQFF; cdr3_nt: TGTGCCAGTAGTTCGCCGCCTGGGACTAGCTCTCGCAATGAGCAGTTCTTC
d_call: TRBD1; clone_size: few; v_call: TRBV7-2; j_call: TRBJ1-6; cdr3_aa: CASRQGSGNSPLHF; cdr3_nt: TGTGCCAGCCGACAGGGTTCAGGAAATTCACCCCTCCACTTT
d_call: .; clone_size: .; v_call: TRBV5-4; j_call: TRBJ1-2; cdr3_aa: CASSLRGNYGYTF; cdr3_nt: TGTGCCAGCAGCTTGCGAGGAAACTATGGCTACACCTTC
d_call: .; clone_size: .; v_call: TRBV6-5; j_call: TRBJ1-2; cdr3_aa: CASTDPRAYGYTF; cdr3_nt: TGTGCCAGCACCGACCCAAGAGCCTATGGCTACACCTTC
d_call: TRBD1; clone_size: .; v_call: TRBV19; j_call: TRBJ2-1; cdr3_aa: CASSTLAGGQGDNEQFF; cdr3_nt: TGTGCCAGTAGTACGCTCGCCGGCGGACAGGGCGACAATGAGCAGTTCTTC
d_call: .; clone_size: .; v_call: TRBV7-2; j_call: TRBJ1-1; cdr3_aa: CASSLNLRSEAFF; cdr3_nt: TGTGCCAGCAGCTTAAATCTACGGTCTGAAGCTTTCTTT
d_call: .; clone_size: .; v_call: TRBV6-6; j_call: TRBJ1-1; cdr3_aa: CASSYEGQNTEAFF; cdr3_nt: TGTGCCAGCAGTTACGAGGGACAGAACACTGAAGCTTTCTTT